What follows is one TCR beta chain and its context. TCRdb's table, derived via immunoSEQ multiplex PCR, lists solely in-frame clones and lacks some. Among around 88,000 clones, approximately 92% were seen once, and the ten largest hold approximately 2.6%. Germline trimming cut 1 base from V and 2 bases from J; bases unmatched to any gene: 3. The germline V gene encodes CDR1 SGHRS and CDR2 YFSETQ. This CDR3 comprises 15 residues. The sample is drawn from a study of T cell changes during pregnancy in multiple sclerosis. The receptor comes from a female donor with multiple sclerosis, enrolled in a pregnancy study. The V gene is TRBV5-1, the J gene TRBJ2-1; 7 bases fit TRBD2. The specimen comprised peripheral blood, sampled in the first trimester of pregnancy. In DNA form, the CDR3 reads TGCGCCAGCAGCTTGAGACTAGCAGCCTACAATGAGCAGTTCTTC. This encodes CASSLRLAAYNEQFF.